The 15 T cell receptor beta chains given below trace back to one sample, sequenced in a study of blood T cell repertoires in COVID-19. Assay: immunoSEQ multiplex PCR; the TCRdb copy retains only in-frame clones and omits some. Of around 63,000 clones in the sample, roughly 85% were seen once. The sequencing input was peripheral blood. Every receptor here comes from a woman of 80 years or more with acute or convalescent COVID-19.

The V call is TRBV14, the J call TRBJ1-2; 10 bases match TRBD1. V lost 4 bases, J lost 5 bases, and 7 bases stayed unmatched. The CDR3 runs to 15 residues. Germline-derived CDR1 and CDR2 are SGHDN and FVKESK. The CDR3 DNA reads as TGTGCCAGCAGCCTCCCCGGGACAGGGGATTATGGCTACACCTTC. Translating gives CASSLPGTGDYGYTF.

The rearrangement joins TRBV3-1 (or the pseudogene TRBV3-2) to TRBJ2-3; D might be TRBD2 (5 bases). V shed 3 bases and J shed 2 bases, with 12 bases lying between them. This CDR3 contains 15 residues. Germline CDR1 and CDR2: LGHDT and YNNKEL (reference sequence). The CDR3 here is CASSQVSGVTDTQYF. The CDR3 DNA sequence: TGTGCCAGCAGCCAGGTGAGCGGAGTCACAGATACGCAGTATTTT.

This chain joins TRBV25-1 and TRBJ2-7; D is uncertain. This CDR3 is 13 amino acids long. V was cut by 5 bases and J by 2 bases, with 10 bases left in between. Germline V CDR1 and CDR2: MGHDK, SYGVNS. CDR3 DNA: TGTGCCAGCAGTTTTTCAGGAACCTACGAGCAGTACTTC. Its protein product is CASSFSGTYEQYF.

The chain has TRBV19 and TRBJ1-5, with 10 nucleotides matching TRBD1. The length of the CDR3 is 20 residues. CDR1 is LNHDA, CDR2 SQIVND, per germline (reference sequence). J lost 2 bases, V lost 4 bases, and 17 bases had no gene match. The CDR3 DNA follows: TGTGCCAGTAGTACCTCCCGGGAGGGGGACAGGGGTGTCGGCAATCAGCCCCAGCATTTT. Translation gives CASSTSREGDRGVGNQPQHF.

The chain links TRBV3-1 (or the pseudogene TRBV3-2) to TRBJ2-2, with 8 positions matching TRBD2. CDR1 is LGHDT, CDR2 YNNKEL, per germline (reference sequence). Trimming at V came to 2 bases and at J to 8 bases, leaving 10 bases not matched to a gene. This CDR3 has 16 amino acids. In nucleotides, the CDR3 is TGTGCCAGCAGCCAAAACGGGACTAGACGATCGGGGGAGCTGTTTTTT. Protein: CASSQNGTRRSGELFF.

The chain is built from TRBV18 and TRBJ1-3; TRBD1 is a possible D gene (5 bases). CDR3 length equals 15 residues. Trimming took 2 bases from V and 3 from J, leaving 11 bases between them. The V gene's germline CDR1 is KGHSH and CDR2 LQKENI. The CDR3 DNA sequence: TGTGCCAGCTCACCAGGCGGGGCTGGTGGAAACACCATATATTTT. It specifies CASSPGGAGGNTIYF.

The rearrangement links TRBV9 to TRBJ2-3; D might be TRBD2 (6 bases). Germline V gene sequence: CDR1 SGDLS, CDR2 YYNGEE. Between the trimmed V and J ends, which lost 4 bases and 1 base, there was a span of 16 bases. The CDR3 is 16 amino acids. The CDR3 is CASSPFGGVGTDTQYF. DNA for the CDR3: TGTGCCAGCAGCCCCTTTGGAGGGGTGGGCACAGATACGCAGTATTTT. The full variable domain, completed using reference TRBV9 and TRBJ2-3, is DSGVTQTPKHLITATGQRVTLRCSPRSGDLSVYWYQQSLDQGLQFLIQYYNGEERAKGNILERFSAQQFPDLHSELNLSSLELGDSALYFCASSPFGGVGTDTQYFGPGTRLTVL.

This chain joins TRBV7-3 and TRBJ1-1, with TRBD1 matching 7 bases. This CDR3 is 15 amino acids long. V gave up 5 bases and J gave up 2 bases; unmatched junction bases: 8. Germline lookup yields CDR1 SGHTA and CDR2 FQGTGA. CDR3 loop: CASSPAGGPNTEAFF. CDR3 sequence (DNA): TGTGCCAGCAGCCCAGCAGGGGGGCCTAACACTGAAGCTTTCTTT.

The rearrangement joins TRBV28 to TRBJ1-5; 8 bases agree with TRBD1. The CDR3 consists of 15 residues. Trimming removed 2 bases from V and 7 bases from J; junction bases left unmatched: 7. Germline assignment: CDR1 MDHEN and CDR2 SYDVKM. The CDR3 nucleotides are TGTGCCAGCAGTTTACCCCCCAGGGGGCCCCAGCCCCAGCATTTT. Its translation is CASSLPPRGPQPQHF. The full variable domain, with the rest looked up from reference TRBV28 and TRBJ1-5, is DVKVTQSSRYLVKRTGEKVFLECVQDMDHENMFWYRQDPGLGLRLIYFSYDVKMKEKGDIPEGYSVSREKKERFSLILESASTNQTSMYLCASSLPPRGPQPQHFGDGTRLSIL.

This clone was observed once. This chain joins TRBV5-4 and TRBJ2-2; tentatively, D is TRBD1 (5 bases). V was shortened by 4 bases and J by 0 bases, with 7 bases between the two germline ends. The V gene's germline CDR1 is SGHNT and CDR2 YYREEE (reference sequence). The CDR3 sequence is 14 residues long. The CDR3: CASSQTANTGELFF. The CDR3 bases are TGTGCCAGCAGCCAGACAGCGAACACCGGGGAGCTGTTTTTT.

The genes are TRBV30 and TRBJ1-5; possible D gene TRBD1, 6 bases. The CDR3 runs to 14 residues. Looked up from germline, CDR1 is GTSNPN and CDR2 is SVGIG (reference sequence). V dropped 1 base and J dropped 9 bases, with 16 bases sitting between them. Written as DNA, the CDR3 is TGTGCCTGGAGTGGTGCGGGGGGCGATTGGCCCCAGCATTTT. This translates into CAWSGAGGDWPQHF. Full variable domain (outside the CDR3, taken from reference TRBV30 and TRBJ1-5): SQTIHQWPATLVQPVGSPLSLECTVEGTSNPNLYWYRQAAGRGLQLLFYSVGIGQISSEVPQNLSASRPQDRQFILSSKKLLLSDSGFYLCAWSGAGGDWPQHFGDGTRLSIL.

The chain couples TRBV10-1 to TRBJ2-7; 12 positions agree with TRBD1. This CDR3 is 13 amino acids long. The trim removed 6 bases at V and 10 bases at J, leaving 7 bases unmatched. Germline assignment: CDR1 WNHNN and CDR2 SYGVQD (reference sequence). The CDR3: CASRGQGARLQYF. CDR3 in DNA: TGCGCCAGCAGGGGACAGGGGGCTAGGTTACAGTACTTC.

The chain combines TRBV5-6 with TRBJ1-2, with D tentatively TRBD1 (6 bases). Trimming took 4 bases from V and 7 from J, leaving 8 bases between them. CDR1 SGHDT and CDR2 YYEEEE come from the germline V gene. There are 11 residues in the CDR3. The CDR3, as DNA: TGTGCCAGCAGCCAGGGGTTTGGCTACACCTTC. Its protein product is CASSQGFGYTF.

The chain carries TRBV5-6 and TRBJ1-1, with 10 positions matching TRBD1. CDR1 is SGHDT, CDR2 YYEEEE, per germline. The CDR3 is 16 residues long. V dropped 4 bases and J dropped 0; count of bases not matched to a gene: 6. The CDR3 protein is CASSGGTGAMNTEAFF. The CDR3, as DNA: TGTGCCAGCAGCGGAGGGACAGGGGCGATGAACACTGAAGCTTTCTTT.

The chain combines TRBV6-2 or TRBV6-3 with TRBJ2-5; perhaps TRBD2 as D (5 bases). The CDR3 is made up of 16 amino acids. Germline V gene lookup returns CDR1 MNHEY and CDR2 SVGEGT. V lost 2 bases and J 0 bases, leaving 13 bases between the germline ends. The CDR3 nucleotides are TGTGCCAGCAGTTACCCGATGGGGAGAAACCAAGAGACCCAGTACTTC. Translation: CASSYPMGRNQETQYF.